Here is one TCR beta chain with its context. No antigen is known for it. This specimen belongs to a study of T-cell memory formation after mild COVID-19. Barcoded TCR alpha and TCR beta cDNA libraries with UMIs came from 5'RACE using constant-segment primers. TCRdb re-called the 5' RACE reads with MiXCR, one entry per CDR3 protein. This table has over 300,000 distinct CDR3 sequences, 20% to 25% appearing once. Trimming stripped 7 bases from V and 3 bases from J, with 18 bases between. The CDR3 length is 15 residues. Germline V gene sequence: CDR1 MNHEY, CDR2 SVGAGI. Regarding the study as a whole: Second-wave clones that peaked on day 37 lacked confirmed SARS-CoV-2 specificity. Pre-infection memory harbored some responding clones, suggesting cross-reactive memory joined. Clones that contracted from day 15 to 85 were balanced CD4/CD8, while later expanders leaned CD4+.

Sequences were obtained from PBMCs or a T cell subset sorted from them (not recorded which). This rearrangement joins TRBV6-5 to TRBJ1-1; D might be TRBD1 (6 bases). This TCR came from a young man who had mild COVID-19 (a few samples of this study predate the infection). Cell type and time point are not known. The CDR3 DNA follows: TGTGCCAGCAACCCTCGGCAGGGGCGTGACACTGAAGCTTTCTTT. It translates to CASNPRQGRDTEAFF.